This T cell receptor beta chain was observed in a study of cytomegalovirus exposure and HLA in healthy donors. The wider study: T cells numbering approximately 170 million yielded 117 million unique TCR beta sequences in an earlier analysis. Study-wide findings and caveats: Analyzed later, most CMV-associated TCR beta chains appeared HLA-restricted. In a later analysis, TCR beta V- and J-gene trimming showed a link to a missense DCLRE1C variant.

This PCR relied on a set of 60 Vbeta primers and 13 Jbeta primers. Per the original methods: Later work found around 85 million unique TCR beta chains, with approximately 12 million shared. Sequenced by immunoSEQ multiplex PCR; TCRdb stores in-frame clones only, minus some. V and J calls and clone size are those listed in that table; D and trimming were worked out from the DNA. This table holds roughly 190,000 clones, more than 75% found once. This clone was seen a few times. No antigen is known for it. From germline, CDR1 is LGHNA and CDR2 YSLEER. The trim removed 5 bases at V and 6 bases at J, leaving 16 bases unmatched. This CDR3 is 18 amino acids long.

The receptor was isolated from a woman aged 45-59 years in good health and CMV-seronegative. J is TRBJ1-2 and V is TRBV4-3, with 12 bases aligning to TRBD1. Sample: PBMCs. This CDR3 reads CASSGLGTGGMAWDGYTF. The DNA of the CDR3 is TGCGCCAGCAGCGGACTAGGGACAGGGGGCATGGCATGGGATGGCTACACCTTC.